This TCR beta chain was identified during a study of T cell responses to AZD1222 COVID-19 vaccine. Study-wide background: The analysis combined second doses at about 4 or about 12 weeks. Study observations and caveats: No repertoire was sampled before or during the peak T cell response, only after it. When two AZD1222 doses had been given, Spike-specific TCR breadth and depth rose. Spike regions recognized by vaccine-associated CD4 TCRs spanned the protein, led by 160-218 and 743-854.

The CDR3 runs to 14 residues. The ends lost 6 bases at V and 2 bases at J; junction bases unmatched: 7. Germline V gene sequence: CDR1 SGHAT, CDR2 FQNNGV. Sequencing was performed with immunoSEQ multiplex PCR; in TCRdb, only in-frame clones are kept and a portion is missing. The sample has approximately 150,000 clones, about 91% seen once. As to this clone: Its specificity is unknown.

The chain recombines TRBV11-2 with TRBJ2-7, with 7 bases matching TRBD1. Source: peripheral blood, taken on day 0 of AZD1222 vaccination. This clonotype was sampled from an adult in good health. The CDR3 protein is CASSFRTGPYEQYF. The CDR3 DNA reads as TGTGCCAGCAGTTTTCGGACAGGACCCTACGAGCAGTACTTC. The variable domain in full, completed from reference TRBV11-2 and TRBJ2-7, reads EAGVAQSPRYKIIEKRQSVAFWCNPISGHATLYWYQQILGQGPKLLIQFQNNGVVDDSQLPKDRFSAERLKGVDSTLKIQPAKLEDSAVYLCASSFRTGPYEQYFGPGTRLTVT.